This TCR beta chain was retrieved from a study of blood T cell repertoires in COVID-19. About the research overall: T cells, B-cell-depleted T cells, or PBMCs provided the cDNA or gDNA that served as material.

Deletions cut 4 bases from V and 11 bases from J, with 17 bases between. Germline V gives CDR1 LNHNV, CDR2 YYDKDF (reference sequence). This CDR3 contains 14 residues. Original data processing: Reference gene primer amplification gave nucleated cell count estimates. Libraries were prepared by immunoSEQ multiplex PCR; TCRdb keeps only in-frame clonotypes and omits some of them. The V and J calls and clone size were taken over from that table, and D and trimming were inferred from the DNA. This repertoire shows approximately 230,000 clones, roughly 82% found once; its top ten account for more than 4.5%.

Sequenced sample: peripheral blood. This chain joins TRBV15 and TRBJ1-4, with a weak D call TRBD1 (6 bases). This TCR was recovered from a woman older than 75 with active or convalescent COVID-19. For the CDR3, the DNA is TGTGCCACCAGCATTCAGCGGGGGGCCGGTAAACTGTTTTTT. Protein sequence: CATSIQRGAGKLFF.